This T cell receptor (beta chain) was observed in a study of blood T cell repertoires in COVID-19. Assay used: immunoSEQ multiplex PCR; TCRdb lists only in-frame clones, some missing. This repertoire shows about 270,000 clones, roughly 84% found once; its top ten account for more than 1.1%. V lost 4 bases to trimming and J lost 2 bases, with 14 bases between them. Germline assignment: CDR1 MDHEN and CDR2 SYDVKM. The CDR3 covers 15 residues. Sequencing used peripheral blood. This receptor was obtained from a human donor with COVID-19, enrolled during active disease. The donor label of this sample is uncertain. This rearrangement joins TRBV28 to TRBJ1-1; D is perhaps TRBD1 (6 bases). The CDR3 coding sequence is TGTGCCAGCAGTTCAAGCGGACAGATTAACACTGAAGCTTTCTTT. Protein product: CASSSSGQINTEAFF. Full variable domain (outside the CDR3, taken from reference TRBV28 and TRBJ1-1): DVKVTQSSRYLVKRTGEKVFLECVQDMDHENMFWYRQDPGLGLRLIYFSYDVKMKEKGDIPEGYSVSREKKERFSLILESASTNQTSMYLCASSSSGQINTEAFFGQGTRLTVV.